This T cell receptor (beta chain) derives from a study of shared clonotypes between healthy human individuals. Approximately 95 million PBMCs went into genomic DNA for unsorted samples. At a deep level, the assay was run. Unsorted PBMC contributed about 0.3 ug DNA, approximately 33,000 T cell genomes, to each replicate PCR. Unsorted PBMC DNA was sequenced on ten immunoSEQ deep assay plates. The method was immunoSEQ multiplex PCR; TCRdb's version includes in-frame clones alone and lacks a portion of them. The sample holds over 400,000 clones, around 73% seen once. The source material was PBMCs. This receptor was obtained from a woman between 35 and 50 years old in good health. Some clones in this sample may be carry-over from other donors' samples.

This CDR3 is CASSSRTGEPQETQYF. In nucleotides, the CDR3 is TGTGCCAGCAGCTCCAGGACAGGAGAACCTCAAGAGACCCAGTACTTC. This sequence joins TRBV7-3 and TRBJ2-5, with 7 nucleotides matching TRBD1. Germline assignment: CDR1 SGHTA and CDR2 FQGTGA. V shed 4 bases and J 2 bases; nucleotides not matched to a gene: 10. This CDR3 comprises 16 residues. The full variable domain, in which reference TRBV7-3 and TRBJ2-5 provide the parts outside the CDR3, is GAGVSQTPSNKVTEKGKYVELRCDPISGHTALYWYRQSLGQGPEFLIYFQGTGAADDSGLPNDRFFAVRPEGSVSTLKIQRTERGDSAVYLCASSSRTGEPQETQYFGPGTRLLVL.